One sample yielded the 17 T cell receptor beta chains listed below, sequenced in a study of PD-1 blockade in classical Hodgkin lymphoma. All patients relapsed after autologous stem cell transplantation, and brentuximab vedotin exposure varied. The repertoire was sequenced with immunoSEQ multiplex PCR; TCRdb's copy has only in-frame clones and lacks some. This table has 15,000 to 20,000 clones, 79% appearing once. The sequenced sample was peripheral blood mononuclear cells (PBMCs), obtained before the second cycle of nivolumab. These receptors were taken from a human donor with classical Hodgkin lymphoma.

The rearrangement uses TRBV5-1 and TRBJ1-2; tentative D call: TRBD1 (6 bases). The ends were cut back, 2 bases at V and 1 base at J, with 12 bases in the middle. Per germline, CDR1 SGHRS and CDR2 YFSETQ. The CDR3 consists of 15 residues. CDR3 sequence (DNA): TGCGCCAGCAGCTTTCAAGGGGGGGATAACTATGGCTACACCTTC. Its translation is CASSFQGGDNYGYTF. Full variable domain (remainder filled in from reference TRBV5-1 and TRBJ1-2): KAGVTQTPRYLIKTRGQQVTLSCSPISGHRSVSWYQQTPGQGLQFLFEYFSETQRNKGNFPGRFSGRQFSNSRSEMNVSTLELGDSALYLCASSFQGGDNYGYTFGSGTRLTVV.

The chain links TRBV11-3 to TRBJ2-1; a weak D match, TRBD2 (6 bases). Trimming stripped 5 bases from V and 4 bases from J, with 18 bases between. The CDR3 extends over 16 amino acids. Germline CDR1 reads SGHNT; CDR2 reads YENEEA. CDR3 protein: CASSPSGQLGYNEQFF. The CDR3, as DNA: TGTGCCAGCAGCCCAAGCGGGCAGCTGGGTTACAATGAGCAGTTCTTC.

About this clone itself: The junction differs from germline at one of its ends, possibly a read error. This chain links TRBV18 with TRBJ2-7; 9 bases match TRBD1. CDR3 length: 16 residues. The germline V gene encodes CDR1 KGHSH and CDR2 LQKENI. The CDR3 sequence is CASSPPTGQGSNEQYF. CDR3 bases: TGTGCCAGCTCACCACCTACGGGACAGGGCTCCAACGAGCAGTACTTC.

The chain joins TRBV28 to TRBJ1-3; D may be TRBD1 (5 bases). There are 12 residues in the CDR3. V gave up 8 bases and J gave up 4 bases, with 9 bases separating them. CDR1 and CDR2 (germline): MDHEN, SYDVKM. The CDR3 reads CASGTSGNTIYF. DNA of the CDR3: TGTGCCAGCGGGACCTCAGGAAACACCATATATTTT.

This chain links TRBV9 with TRBJ2-2; the D is unclear. Germline values: CDR1 SGDLS, CDR2 YYNGEE. Deletions cut 0 bases from V and 4 bases from J, with 13 bases between. This CDR3 spans 16 amino acids. CDR3: CASSVGFSGITGELFF. Written as DNA, the CDR3 is TGTGCCAGCAGCGTAGGGTTTTCAGGCATCACCGGGGAGCTGTTTTTT. The full variable domain, in which reference TRBV9 and TRBJ2-2 provide the parts outside the CDR3, is DSGVTQTPKHLITATGQRVTLRCSPRSGDLSVYWYQQSLDQGLQFLIQYYNGEERAKGNILERFSAQQFPDLHSELNLSSLELGDSALYFCASSVGFSGITGELFFGEGSRLTVL.

The rearrangement links TRBV5-6 to TRBJ2-5, with D hard to call. Deletions cut 1 base from V and 5 bases from J, with 12 bases between. The CDR3 spans 14 residues. CDR1 and CDR2 (germline): SGHDT, YYEEEE. The CDR3 DNA sequence: TGTGCCAGCAGCTTGTACGTGACGGCGGAGACCCAGTACTTC. Amino acids: CASSLYVTAETQYF.

This chain links TRBV4-3 with TRBJ1-3, with a weak D call TRBD1 (5 bases). This CDR3 spans 15 amino acids. Germline CDR1 LGHNA, CDR2 YSLEER. Trimming shortened V by 1 base and J by 9 bases, and 16 bases separated the two germline ends. This chain's CDR3 is CASSQGVDGGSTIYF. The DNA of the CDR3 is TGCGCCAGCAGCCAAGGGGTGGACGGGGGGAGCACCATATATTTT.

This chain's CDR3 is CASSSRRGRTGELFF. The CDR3 DNA reads TGTGCCAGCAGCTCCCGCCGGGGGCGCACCGGGGAGCTGTTTTTT. The chain carries TRBV5-4 and TRBJ2-2; D is tentatively TRBD1 or TRBD2 (6 bases each). The V and J ends lost 3 bases and 4 bases respectively, with 13 bases between them. This CDR3 spans 15 amino acids. Looked up from germline, CDR1 is SGHNT and CDR2 is YYREEE (reference sequence).

The CDR3 DNA follows: TGCGCCAGCAGCCGCGGCGGGATTTACGAGCAGTACTTC. Translation: CASSRGGIYEQYF. V usage is TRBV4-1 and J usage is TRBJ2-7; tentative D call: TRBD2 (6 bases). V was shortened by 4 bases and J by 4 bases, with 11 bases between the two germline ends. This CDR3 is built from 13 residues. Germline CDR1 and CDR2: MGHRA and YSYEKL.

CDR3 DNA sequence: TGTGCCAGCAGCGAACAGGGGTCCTATGGCTACACCTTC. Its protein is CASSEQGSYGYTF. The rearrangement joins TRBV6-5 to TRBJ1-2; 7 bases line up with TRBD1. CDR1 and CDR2 (germline): MNHEY, SVGAGI. V was pared by 6 bases and J by 4 bases, with 5 bases of the junction left unmatched. This CDR3 spans 13 amino acids.

The chain combines TRBV6-6 with TRBJ1-5, with a weak D call TRBD1 (5 bases). Trimming shortened V by 0 bases and J by 6 bases, and 12 bases separated the two germline ends. CDR1 and CDR2 (germline): MNHNY, SVGAGI (reference sequence). The CDR3 is 15 residues long. The CDR3 nucleotides read TGTGCCAGCAGTTACTCGATCAGGGACGGTCAGCCCCAGCATTTT. Protein sequence: CASSYSIRDGQPQHF.

V usage is TRBV7-2 and J usage is TRBJ2-2; D might be TRBD1 or TRBD2, each matching 5 bases. Trimming shortened V by 5 bases and J by 7 bases, and 11 bases separated the two germline ends. The CDR3 is 13 residues long. The germline gives CDR1 SGHTA, CDR2 FQGNSA. CDR3 amino acids: CASSRDRRGELFF. The CDR3 DNA reads TGTGCCAGCAGCCGGGACCGCCGCGGGGAGCTGTTTTTT.

The chain combines TRBV28 with TRBJ2-1, with 8 bases that match TRBD1. Germline values: CDR1 MDHEN, CDR2 SYDVKM. The CDR3 has 14 amino acids. Trimming took 9 bases from V and 10 from J; bases not matched to a gene: 14. CDR3 sequence (DNA): TGTGCCAGTCTCAAGCAGGGGGCGGCGGGGGAGCAGTTCTTC. It codes for CASLKQGAAGEQFF.

The rearrangement uses TRBV19 and TRBJ2-3, with 7 bases identical to TRBD2. The V segment lost 4 bases and the J segment 4 bases; nucleotides outside the gene matches: 5. The germline V gene encodes CDR1 LNHDA and CDR2 SQIVND (reference sequence). The CDR3 covers 14 residues. The CDR3 sequence: CASSTGLPSDTQYF. The CDR3 DNA reads TGTGCCAGTAGTACGGGACTACCTTCAGATACGCAGTATTTT.

The chain joins TRBV11-2 to TRBJ2-3; D gene unclear. Germline CDR1 is SGHAT and CDR2 is FQNNGV. This CDR3 region has 14 residues. Trimming removed 5 bases at V and 6 bases at J, with 15 bases between. The CDR3 DNA reads as TGTGCCAGCAGCCCCTCCGCTAACCGGGATACGCAGTATTTT. Translating gives CASSPSANRDTQYF.

The chain carries TRBV19 and TRBJ2-7; D remains unclear. Germline-derived CDR1 and CDR2 are LNHDA and SQIVND (reference sequence). This CDR3 comprises 13 residues. Trimming removed 3 bases at V and 9 bases at J, with 15 bases between. CDR3: CASSMGLDLAQYF. CDR3 nucleotide sequence: TGTGCCAGTAGTATGGGGTTGGACCTCGCGCAGTACTTC.

This chain connects TRBV11-2 to TRBJ1-1; D may be TRBD1 (6 bases). CDR3 size: 13 residues. Germline CDR1 reads SGHAT; CDR2 reads FQNNGV. The V gene lost 1 base and the J gene lost 10 bases, with 13 bases spanning the gap. The CDR3: CASSLGLGARAFF. The CDR3, as DNA: TGTGCCAGCAGCTTAGGTCTGGGGGCGAGAGCTTTCTTT.